The source of this TCR beta chain is a study of Graves' ophthalmopathy and Graves' hyperthyroidism. Investigators amplified TCR beta CDR3 regions from RNA transcripts. Scientists carried out first-round RT-PCR using HTBI primers and then a second-round multiplex PCR. TCRdb processed the multiplex PCR reads anew with MiXCR; each CDR3 protein has one entry. The table lists just over 400,000 distinct CDR3 sequences, around a fifth of them singletons. Germline assignment: CDR1 SGHTA and CDR2 FQGNSA. Trimming removed 5 bases at V and 3 bases at J, with 13 bases between. The CDR3 is 14 amino acids. The chain recombines TRBV7-2 with TRBJ1-2, with D perhaps TRBD1 (5 bases). The sequenced sample consisted of peripheral blood. The TCR sequence derives from a woman aged 18 to 35 with stable Graves' hyperthyroidism. The CDR3 DNA follows: TGTGCCAGCAGCAGGACGGGACGGGACTATGGCTACACCTTC. Translating gives CASSRTGRDYGYTF.